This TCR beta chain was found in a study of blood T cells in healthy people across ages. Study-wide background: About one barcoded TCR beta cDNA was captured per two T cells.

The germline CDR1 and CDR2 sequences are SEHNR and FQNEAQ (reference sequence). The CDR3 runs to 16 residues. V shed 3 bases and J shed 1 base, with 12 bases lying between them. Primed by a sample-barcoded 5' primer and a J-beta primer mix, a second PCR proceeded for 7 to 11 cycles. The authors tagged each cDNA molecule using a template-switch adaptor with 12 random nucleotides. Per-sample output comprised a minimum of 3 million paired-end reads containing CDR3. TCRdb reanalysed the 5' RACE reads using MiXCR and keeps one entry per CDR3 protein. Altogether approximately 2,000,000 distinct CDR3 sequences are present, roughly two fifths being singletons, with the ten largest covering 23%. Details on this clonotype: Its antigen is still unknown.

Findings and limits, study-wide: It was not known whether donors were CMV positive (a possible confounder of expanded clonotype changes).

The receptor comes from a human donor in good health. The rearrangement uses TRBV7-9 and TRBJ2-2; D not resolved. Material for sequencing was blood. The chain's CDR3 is CASSFVRTKNTGELFF. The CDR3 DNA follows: TGTGCCAGCAGCTTCGTGAGAACCAAGAACACCGGGGAGCTGTTTTTT.